This TCR beta chain comes out of a study of tumor and adjacent non-tumor tissue in lung cancer. Comment on this clonotype: Compared with germline, one end of the junction differs, possibly owing to a read error.

CDR1 PRHDT and CDR2 FYEKMQ come from the germline V gene (reference sequence). This CDR3 has 13 amino acids. The library came from three nested PCR rounds adapted from ARM-PCR protocols. TCRdb processed the multiplex PCR reads anew with MiXCR; each CDR3 protein has one entry. Seen here are 90,000 to 100,000 distinct CDR3 sequences, approximately 80% observed once, and the top ten hold about 29%. No cell sorting was done before RNA was extracted from the tissue. More than 3 cm separated this lung sample from the edge of the tumor. The J gene is TRBJ2-5, the V gene TRBV13; the D gene is possibly TRBD2 (6 bases). This TCR came from a man in his 60s with small cell lung cancer. Input material: distant non-tumor lung tissue. The CDR3, as DNA: TGTGCAAGCAAGCAACGCGGGGAAGAGACCCAGTACTTC. Its translation is CASKQRGEETQYF.